These 24 T cell receptor beta chains came from one sample sequenced in a study of T cells in Graves' hyperthyroidism and ophthalmopathy. The TCR beta CDR3 regions underwent amplification using RNA transcripts as the source. An initial round of RT-PCR targeting the TCR CDR3 relied on the HTBI primer set. TCRdb used MiXCR to reprocess the multiplex PCR reads, holding one entry per CDR3 protein. The data contain a few hundred thousand distinct CDR3 sequences, roughly 13% of them singletons. The specimen was blood. Receptors originate from a woman aged 18-30 years with Graves' hyperthyroidism.

This clonotype was detected ten times or more. This chain links TRBV18 with TRBJ2-7, with D tentatively TRBD1 (5 bases). This CDR3 contains 15 residues. Germline V gene sequence: CDR1 KGHSH, CDR2 LQKENI. V was trimmed by 3 bases and J by 5 bases, leaving 17 bases between them. This CDR3 reads CASSPPQGIGDEQYF. The CDR3 DNA reads as TGTGCCAGCTCACCTCCTCAGGGAATTGGCGACGAGCAGTACTTC.

V is TRBV5-5 and J is TRBJ2-5; D is perhaps TRBD1 or TRBD2 (5 bases each). The CDR3 runs to 12 residues. The V gene lost 5 bases and the J gene lost 5 bases, with 10 bases spanning the gap. Germline V gene lookup returns CDR1 SGHKS and CDR2 YYEKEE (reference sequence). This CDR3 reads CASREGWETQYF. The DNA of the CDR3 is TGTGCCAGCAGAGAGGGGTGGGAGACCCAGTACTTC.

The chain has TRBV18 and TRBJ2-7; 7 bases fit TRBD1. There are 15 residues in the CDR3. The V gene end was trimmed by 6 bases and the J gene end by 3 bases; junction bases not matched to a gene: 11. The germline gives CDR1 KGHSH, CDR2 LQKENI. This chain's CDR3 is CASSPDREKLYEQYF. The CDR3 bases are TGTGCCAGCTCCCCAGACAGGGAAAAACTCTACGAGCAGTACTTC.

This clonotype was recorded only once. The chain is built from TRBV11-3 and TRBJ2-1; 7 bases agree with TRBD2. V shed 5 bases, J shed 1 base, and the junction held 8 bases outside the gene matches. This CDR3 has 16 residues. The germline CDR1 and CDR2 sequences are SGHNT and YENEEA. CDR3 bases: TGTGCCAGCAGCGCATCTAGCGGCCAGTCCTACAATGAGCAGTTCTTC. Translating gives CASSASSGQSYNEQFF.

The chain couples TRBV6-5 to TRBJ1-5; the D gene is possibly TRBD1 (5 bases). The CDR3 covers 15 residues. V lost 7 bases and J 0 bases, leaving 13 bases between the germline ends. Germline lookup yields CDR1 MNHEY and CDR2 SVGAGI. CDR3 loop: CASTSYRISNQPQHF. The CDR3 DNA follows: TGTGCCAGCACCTCATACAGGATTAGCAATCAGCCCCAGCATTTT.

This clonotype was detected a few times. The rearrangement uses TRBV7-9 and TRBJ2-1; maybe TRBD1 (6 bases). Trimming removed 5 bases at V and 7 bases at J, with 12 bases between. CDR3 length equals 13 residues. Germline V CDR1 and CDR2: SEHNR, FQNEAQ (reference sequence). The CDR3 DNA sequence: TGTGCCAGCAGCCGAATAGGGGGAAATGAGCAGTTCTTC. Translating it yields CASSRIGGNEQFF.

This clonotype came up many times. This sequence joins TRBV20-1 and TRBJ2-5; 7 bases align to TRBD2. The CDR3 has 13 residues. The V and J ends lost 1 base and 5 bases, in that order; junction bases with no gene match: 4. Looked up from germline, CDR1 is DFQATT and CDR2 is SNEGSKA (reference sequence). CDR3 bases: TGCAGTGCTAGAGGGGAGGGCCGGGAGACCCAGTACTTC. Protein product: CSARGEGRETQYF.

This clonotype has just a few counts. This rearrangement joins TRBV6-1 to TRBJ1-1; D gene unclear. The CDR3 extends over 13 amino acids. V was clipped by 4 bases and J by 3 bases, with 9 bases between them. Germline CDR1 and CDR2: MNHNS and SASEGT. The DNA of the CDR3 is TGTGCCAGCAGTGTTAGGTTGGACACTGAAGCTTTCTTT. Protein sequence: CASSVRLDTEAFF.

Only a few counts were recorded for this clonotype. The chain combines TRBV14 with TRBJ2-7, with 7 bases matching TRBD2. CDR1 is SGHDN and CDR2 is FVKESK in the germline V gene. Trimming took 5 bases from V and 3 from J; bases not matched to a gene: 4. This CDR3 spans 13 amino acids. The CDR3 DNA is TGTGCCAGCAGCAGCCTAGCGGTCTACGAGCAGTACTTC. Translated: CASSSLAVYEQYF. Full variable domain (remainder filled in from reference TRBV14 and TRBJ2-7): EAGVTQFPSHSVIEKGQTVTLRCDPISGHDNLYWYRRVMGKEIKFLLHFVKESKQDESGMPNNRFLAERTGGTYSTLKVQPAELEDSGVYFCASSSLAVYEQYFGPGTRLTVT.

The chain employs TRBV12-5 and TRBJ1-1; D unclear. The germline V and J ends were trimmed by 2 bases and 0 bases, with 10 bases remaining between them. CDR1 and CDR2 from the germline V gene are LGHNT and FRNRAP. The CDR3 totals 15 residues. The CDR3 coding sequence is TGTGCTAGTGGTTTGTCCTCAGAAATGAACACTGAAGCTTTCTTT. Encoded protein: CASGLSSEMNTEAFF.

This clonotype has ten or more counts. The chain recombines TRBV20-1 with TRBJ2-1, with a weak D call TRBD2 (5 bases). CDR1 is DFQATT, CDR2 SNEGSKA, per germline (reference sequence). Trimming stripped 6 bases from V and 8 bases from J, with 11 bases between. The CDR3 spans 11 residues. CDR3 residues: CSARRVYEQFF. CDR3 nucleotide sequence: TGCAGTGCCCGGCGGGTATATGAGCAGTTCTTC.

Ten or more counts support this clonotype. This chain uses TRBV12-3 or TRBV12-4 with TRBJ1-2, with TRBD1 matching over 7 bases. CDR3 length: 12 amino acids. After removal of 9 bases from V and 6 bases from J, the junction contained 7 bases not matched to a gene. This chain's CDR3 is CASTQGLNGYTF. As DNA, the CDR3 is TGTGCCAGTACACAGGGGTTAAATGGCTACACCTTC.

In its sample, this clonotype was seen many times. The chain links TRBV20-1 to TRBJ1-5, with TRBD1 as a possible D gene (6 bases). Germline loops: CDR1 DFQATT, CDR2 SNEGSKA (reference sequence). With 1 base removed from V and 0 bases from J, the gap between germline ends came to 13 bases. This CDR3 comprises 16 residues. CDR3 amino acids: CSARVVGGNSNQPQHF. CDR3 DNA: TGCAGTGCTAGAGTGGTGGGGGGCAATAGCAATCAGCCCCAGCATTTT.

V and J are TRBV4-2 and TRBJ2-1; 14 bases line up with TRBD2. The J segment lost 6 bases and the V segment lost 4 bases, leaving 8 bases of the junction unmatched. Germline CDR1 LGHNA, CDR2 YNFKEQ. CDR3 length: 17 residues. The CDR3 region is CASSPGTSGSLGNEQFF. The CDR3 bases are TGTGCCAGCAGCCCAGGGACTAGCGGGAGTCTCGGCAATGAGCAGTTCTTC.

At least ten counts were recorded for this clonotype. This chain links TRBV12-3 or TRBV12-4 with TRBJ2-1; D possibly corresponds to TRBD2 (7 bases). The CDR3 extends over 14 amino acids. Trimming left V 7 bases short and J 7 bases short, with 17 bases between. Here the CDR3 DNA reads TGTGCCAGCACGCTAGGGGGGGTCTGGAATGAGCAGTTCTTC. As protein: CASTLGGVWNEQFF.

This clonotype occurred a few times. This chain links TRBV20-1 with TRBJ1-1, with a weak D call TRBD1 (5 bases). Trimming left V 7 bases short and J 5 bases short, with 11 bases between. CDR3 length: 11 residues. CDR1 is DFQATT, CDR2 SNEGSKA, per germline (reference sequence). The chain's CDR3 is CSGQLDTEAFF. The CDR3 DNA sequence: TGCAGTGGACAGTTGGATACTGAAGCTTTCTTT.

This clonotype came up a few times. This chain connects TRBV27 to TRBJ1-5, with TRBD1 as a possible D gene (5 bases). The germline V gene has CDR1 MNHEY and CDR2 SMNVEV (reference sequence). The CDR3 sequence is 14 residues long. V was cut by 3 bases and J by 5 bases, with 11 bases left in between. This CDR3 is CASSFRGNDQPQHF. Written as DNA, the CDR3 is TGTGCCAGCAGTTTTAGGGGAAACGATCAGCCCCAGCATTTT.

At least ten counts were recorded for this clonotype. V usage is TRBV27 and J usage is TRBJ2-7; possibly TRBD1 for D (6 bases). Germline V gene sequence: CDR1 MNHEY, CDR2 SMNVEV (reference sequence). V lost 4 bases and J 3 bases, leaving 19 bases between the germline ends. The CDR3 totals 16 residues. In DNA, the CDR3 is TGTGCCAGCAGTTACTTGACCGGGACACAGCTCTACGAGCAGTACTTC. Translation: CASSYLTGTQLYEQYF.

The chain couples TRBV5-1 to TRBJ1-4, with 7 positions matching TRBD1. Germline trimming cut 5 bases from V and 7 bases from J; bases unmatched to any gene: 11. The CDR3 runs to 15 residues. Germline assignment: CDR1 SGHRS and CDR2 YFSETQ. Written as DNA, the CDR3 is TGCGCCAGCAGAGCAGGGGGAGCGGGGGGTGAAAAACTGTTTTTT. Protein product: CASRAGGAGGEKLFF.

In its sample, this clonotype was seen a few times. The rearrangement links TRBV9 to TRBJ2-1; 8 bases line up with TRBD2. Germline CDR1 reads SGDLS; CDR2 reads YYNGEE. V gave up 4 bases and J gave up 9 bases; unmatched junction bases: 9. This CDR3 has 14 amino acids. The CDR3 loop reads CASSPGLVVSEQFF. In DNA, the CDR3 is TGTGCCAGCAGCCCGGGACTAGTTGTCAGTGAGCAGTTCTTC.

In this sample, this clonotype turned up many times. The rearrangement uses TRBV7-2 and TRBJ2-7; TRBD1 or TRBD2 may be the D gene (6 bases each). Germline V gene lookup returns CDR1 SGHTA and CDR2 FQGNSA. V shed 5 bases and J shed 2 bases, with 22 bases lying between them. This CDR3 spans 17 amino acids. CDR3: CASSPGGGRGRAYEQYF. The CDR3 DNA reads as TGTGCCAGCAGCCCAGGAGGGGGGCGAGGTCGAGCCTACGAGCAGTACTTC.

The rearrangement links TRBV30 to TRBJ1-3; D might be TRBD1 (6 bases). The V gene lost 0 bases and the J gene lost 4 bases, with 7 bases spanning the gap. Per germline, CDR1 GTSNPN and CDR2 SVGIG (reference sequence). This CDR3 region has 13 residues. The CDR3: CAWSVQGGNTIYF. The CDR3 region has the DNA TGTGCCTGGAGTGTACAGGGAGGAAACACCATATATTTT.

The V call is TRBV14, the J call TRBJ1-6, with D possibly matching TRBD1 (5 bases). Trimming cost V 1 base and J 8 bases, with 15 bases left between them. CDR3 length: 16 amino acids. Per germline, CDR1 SGHDN and CDR2 FVKESK. CDR3 coding DNA: TGTGCCAGCAGCCAAGCCATGAGGGGCTCGGATTCACCCCTCCACTTT. Translating it yields CASSQAMRGSDSPLHF.

The genes are TRBV7-3 and TRBJ1-1; D is perhaps TRBD1 (6 bases). Germline loops: CDR1 SGHTA, CDR2 FQGTGA. The CDR3 spans 16 residues. V was cut by 5 bases and J by 1 base, with 17 bases left in between. The CDR3 here is CASSARDKLWNTEAFF. In DNA, the CDR3 is TGTGCCAGCAGCGCCCGGGACAAGTTATGGAACACTGAAGCTTTCTTT.